The rows below give T cell receptor beta chains drawn from one sample of a study of neurological immune-mediated disorders. TCRdb reanalysed the 5' RACE reads using MiXCR and keeps one entry per CDR3 protein. The data contain some 49,000 distinct CDR3 sequences, over 8% of them singletons. Sequenced: PBMCs. All receptors come from a woman aged 40 to 50 in good health. The CDR3 runs from the conserved cysteine through the conserved F or W. The order of the fields is V gene, D gene, J gene, clone size, CDR3 DNA, CDR3 protein. A D gene is named only where the DNA matches it firmly. Clone size is shown for a subset of rows, as once, few, many or a class of expanded clone.

TRBV20-1	TRBD2	TRBJ2-5	many	TGCAGTGCTAGAGTCGGACTAGCGGAAGAGACCCAGTACTTC	CSARVGLAEETQYF
TRBV12-3/TRBV12-4	-	TRBJ2-5	many	TGTGCCAGCAGCCCTGGGATGACCCAAGAGACCCAGTACTTC	CASSPGMTQETQYF
TRBV10-3	-	TRBJ1-5	few	TGTGCCATCGGTTGGGGGCCTGATCAGCCCCAGCATTTT	CAIGWGPDQPQHF
TRBV12-3/TRBV12-4	-	TRBJ1-2	many	TGTGCCAGCAGTAGTTCCAGGATCTATGGCTACACCTTC	CASSSSRIYGYTF
TRBV12-3/TRBV12-4	-	TRBJ1-2	many	TGTGCCAGCAGTTTAGCGGAGGGGGTAGGCTACACCTTC	CASSLAEGVGYTF
TRBV5-1	TRBD1	TRBJ1-2	many	TGCGCCAGCAGCCCACAGGGGGAGGACTATGGCTACACCTTC	CASSPQGEDYGYTF
TRBV19	-	TRBJ1-5	-	TGTGCCAGTAGTCCAGGGTTGACTCAGCCCCAGCATTTT	CASSPGLTQPQHF
TRBV7-2	-	TRBJ2-7	many	TGTGCCAACAGTTTAAGGCTCGAGCAGTACTTC	CANSLRLEQYF
TRBV12-3/TRBV12-4	-	TRBJ1-6	-	TGTGCCATCAGTTTAGTGTCGGCAGCCAATAATTCACCCCTCCACTTT	CAISLVSAANNSPLHF
TRBV5-1	TRBD1	TRBJ2-7	many	TGCGCCAGCAGCTTGACAGGGGGTATCGACGAGCAGTACTTC	CASSLTGGIDEQYF
TRBV5-1	-	TRBJ2-6	-	TGCGACAGCAGCTTGGGAAGCTCTGGGGCCAACGTCCTGACTTTC	CDSSLGSSGANVLTF
TRBV3-1	-	TRBJ2-7	many	TGTGCCAGCAGCCAAGATGGCTGGTTGAGCTCCTACGAGCAGTACTTC	CASSQDGWLSSYEQYF
TRBV4-1	-	TRBJ2-7	-	TGCGCCAGCAGCCAAGGCTTGCTCGGGTTGGACGAGCAGTACTTC	CASSQGLLGLDEQYF
TRBV12-3/TRBV12-4	-	TRBJ2-7	many	TGTGCCAGCAGTTTCTCCGCCGGTAGTCGTGCCTCCTACGAGCAGTACTTC	CASSFSAGSRASYEQYF
TRBV7-2	-	TRBJ2-6	many	TGTGCCAGCAGCTCCTCAGACATCGTCCTGACTTTC	CASSSSDIVLTF
TRBV7-3	TRBD2	TRBJ2-1	many	TGTGCCAGCAGCCTTAATCCGGGGGGGCTATACAATGAGCAGTTCTTC	CASSLNPGGLYNEQFF
TRBV20-1	-	TRBJ1-2	many	TGCAGTGCAGAGACAGAGGGGTATGGCTACACCTTC	CSAETEGYGYTF
TRBV24-1	TRBD1	TRBJ2-1	many	TGTGCCACCAGTGACCGACAGGGACGGGTCTACAATGAGCAGTTCTTC	CATSDRQGRVYNEQFF
TRBV5-1	-	TRBJ2-1	many	TGCGCCAGCAGCCTGGCGCGTAGCTCCTACAATGAGCAGTTCTTC	CASSLARSSYNEQFF
TRBV4-3	TRBD1	TRBJ1-6	many	TGCGCCAGCAGCCAGGGGGGGGACAGGGGTAATTCACCCCTCCACTTT	CASSQGGDRGNSPLHF
TRBV7-2	TRBD2	TRBJ2-7	many	TGTGCCAGCAGCTTAGACGTGGGAGGGATCGACGAGCAGTACTTC	CASSLDVGGIDEQYF
TRBV12-3/TRBV12-4	-	TRBJ1-1	many	TGTGCCAGCAGGCCGGGCCCCTTCGCCGCTGAAGCTTTCTTT	CASRPGPFAAEAFF
TRBV12-3/TRBV12-4	-	TRBJ2-5	many	TGTGCCAGCAGTAAAGTCGTACAAGAGACCCAGTACTTC	CASSKVVQETQYF
TRBV29-1	-	TRBJ2-5	many	TGCAGCGTTATGTCTAGCCAAAGCTGGTACCAAGAGACCCAGTACTTC	CSVMSSQSWYQETQYF
TRBV10-3	-	TRBJ2-5	many	TGTGCCATCAGTGACGGGACATTGGGGGAGACCCAGTACTTC	CAISDGTLGETQYF
TRBV20-1	-	TRBJ2-5	many	TGCAGTGCAACGGAGAACCAAGAGACCCAGTACTTC	CSATENQETQYF
TRBV5-1	TRBD1	TRBJ1-2	many	TGCGCCAGCAGCTTGCCCGGGACAGCTAACTATGGCTACACCTTC	CASSLPGTANYGYTF
TRBV7-2	-	TRBJ1-3	many	TGTGCCAGCAGCCCCGAAAGGAGTGGAAACACCATATATTTT	CASSPERSGNTIYF
TRBV20-1	-	TRBJ1-2	-	TGCAGTGCTAGCGGTGGACAGTCTTATGGCTACACCTTC	CSASGGQSYGYTF
TRBV5-1	-	TRBJ1-5	-	TGCGCCAGCAGCTTGGAGACATCGGGTCAGCCCCAGCATTTT	CASSLETSGQPQHF
TRBV4-1	TRBD1	TRBJ1-1	many	TGCGCCAGCAGCCAAGAAACCGGGACAGGGGGCGCCCCTGAAGCTTTCTTT	CASSQETGTGGAPEAFF
TRBV7-2	-	TRBJ2-7	many	TGTGCCAGCAGCTTGGAGGTCTACGAGCAGTACTTC	CASSLEVYEQYF
TRBV20-1	-	TRBJ1-5	-	TGCAGTGCTCGACTAGGAAGTGATCAGCCCCAGCATTTT	CSARLGSDQPQHF